This TCR beta chain was sequenced during a study of blood T cells in healthy people across ages. CDR1 is MNHNS, CDR2 SASEGT, per germline. Between the trimmed V and J ends, which lost 8 bases and 1 base, there was a span of 17 bases. This CDR3 spans 15 amino acids. The authors ran a second PCR of about 7 to 11 cycles using a sample-barcoded 5' primer and a J-beta primer mix. TCRdb reanalysed the 5' RACE reads using MiXCR and keeps one entry per CDR3 protein. The data show around 800,000 distinct CDR3 sequences, with 62% seen just once and around 30% held by the top ten. This clonotype was sampled from a man aged 30 to 45 in good health. J is TRBJ1-1 and V is TRBV6-1; D is unclear. The sequenced material came from blood. The CDR3 nucleotides are TGTGCCAGCGCTTTTAGTTTGGGTAGGAACACTGAAGCTTTCTTT. Encoded protein: CASAFSLGRNTEAFF.